This passage covers 32 T cell receptor beta chains from one sample sequenced in a study of PD-L1 blockade in urothelial cancer. Time point given: peripheral blood 6 weeks after treatment start. The data were produced by immunoSEQ multiplex PCR, yet TCRdb's version contains in-frame clones alone and is incomplete. The sample has around 45,000 clones, about 83% seen once; the top ten hold about 16%. Material: PBMCs, obtained around atezolizumab (anti-PD-L1) treatment. These receptors were taken from a man in his fifties or sixties with urothelial cancer.

This chain links TRBV2 with TRBJ2-1; TRBD1 agrees at 7 bases. From germline, CDR1 is SNHLY and CDR2 FYNNEI. The CDR3 is 14 residues long. V gave up 6 bases and J gave up 10 bases; unmatched junction bases: 12. CDR3 sequence (DNA): TGTGCCAGCAGGGAGGAGACAGGGCCGAGGGAGCAGTTCTTC. This sequence encodes CASREETGPREQFF.

The CDR3 here is CASSRGTPGQTTYEQYF. Here the CDR3 DNA reads TGTGCCAGCAGCAGAGGCACGCCGGGACAGACGACCTACGAGCAGTACTTC. This sequence joins TRBV7-8 and TRBJ2-7, with 7 bases lining up with TRBD1. Germline lookup yields CDR1 SGHVS and CDR2 FQNEAQ. After removal of 5 bases from V and 2 bases from J, the junction contained 15 bases not matched to a gene. The CDR3 extends over 17 amino acids.

The rearrangement links TRBV19 to TRBJ2-3; the match to TRBD2 covers 7 bases. The V segment lost 0 bases and the J segment 1 base; nucleotides outside the gene matches: 4. The CDR3 loop spans 16 amino acids. Germline assignment: CDR1 LNHDA and CDR2 SQIVND (reference sequence). Written as DNA, the CDR3 is TGTGCCAGTAGTATAGAGGCTAGCGGAGGCACAGATACGCAGTATTTT. As protein: CASSIEASGGTDTQYF.

The rearrangement uses TRBV18 and TRBJ2-5, with TRBD1 as a possible D gene (6 bases). The germline CDR1 and CDR2 sequences are KGHSH and LQKENI. The CDR3 sequence is 15 residues long. V shed 6 bases and J shed 1 base, with 15 bases lying between them. In nucleotides, the CDR3 is TGTGCCAGCTCCCTTCAACAGGGTCGCCAAGAGACCCAGTACTTC. It is translated as CASSLQQGRQETQYF.

This clone was seen a single time. This sequence joins TRBV2 and TRBJ2-1, with D possibly TRBD1 on 6 matching bases. The V gene's germline CDR1 is SNHLY and CDR2 FYNNEI. Trimming left V 7 bases short and J 5 bases short, with 18 bases between. CDR3 size: 15 residues. As DNA, the CDR3 is TGTGCCAGCAATCTTCTGGCAGGGGTGGACAATGAGCAGTTCTTC. Amino acid sequence: CASNLLAGVDNEQFF.

The rearrangement links TRBV5-1 to TRBJ2-5; D remains ambiguous. Trimming removed 1 base from V and 2 bases from J, with 6 bases in between. Germline CDR1 reads SGHRS; CDR2 reads YFSETQ. CDR3 length equals 13 residues. The CDR3 DNA is TGCGCCAGCAGCTTGAATCGGCAAGAGACCCAGTACTTC. It is translated as CASSLNRQETQYF.

V usage is TRBV18 and J usage is TRBJ1-2, with D maybe TRBD1 (5 bases). The germline gives CDR1 KGHSH, CDR2 LQKENI. The CDR3 loop spans 16 amino acids. Trimming took 1 base from V and 1 from J, leaving 13 bases between them. The chain's CDR3 is CASSPQVTGRNYGYTF. CDR3 nucleotides: TGTGCCAGCTCACCACAGGTCACAGGACGTAACTATGGCTACACCTTC. The full variable domain, rest sourced from reference TRBV18 and TRBJ1-2, is NAGVMQNPRHLVRRRGQEARLRCSPMKGHSHVYWYRQLPEEGLKFMVYLQKENIIDESGMPKERFSAEFPKEGPSILRIQQVVRGDSAAYFCASSPQVTGRNYGYTFGSGTRLTVV.

CDR3: CSAADTYEQYF. In DNA, the CDR3 is TGCAGCGCCGCAGATACCTACGAGCAGTACTTC. The genes are TRBV29-1 and TRBJ2-7; D not certain. The CDR3 totals 11 residues. Trimming stripped 7 bases from V and 2 bases from J, with 9 bases between. Germline CDR1 and CDR2: SQVTM and ANQGSEA.

V and J are TRBV9 and TRBJ1-3; D is unresolved. This CDR3 has 18 residues. Germline V gene data show CDR1 as SGDLS and CDR2 as YYNGEE. The V end was cut by 0 bases, the J end by 0 bases, with 16 bases between. Here the CDR3 reads CASSVGVGLRDSGNTIYF. DNA of the CDR3: TGTGCCAGCAGCGTAGGGGTCGGGCTACGGGACTCTGGAAACACCATATATTTT.

The rearrangement links TRBV18 to TRBJ1-1; 8 nucleotides match TRBD1. The CDR3 is 15 residues long. After removal of 0 bases from V and 1 base from J, the junction contained 1 base not matched to a gene. The germline V gene encodes CDR1 KGHSH and CDR2 LQKENI. The CDR3 sequence: CASSPPTGENTEAFF. The CDR3 DNA is TGTGCCAGCTCACCACCGACAGGGGAGAACACTGAAGCTTTCTTT.

This chain uses TRBV11-2 with TRBJ1-3; possibly TRBD1 for D (6 bases). This CDR3 is 14 amino acids long. CDR1 SGHAT and CDR2 FQNNGV come from the germline V gene. Deletions cut 5 bases from V and 4 bases from J, with 12 bases between. The CDR3 loop reads CASSHRETGNTIYF. CDR3 bases: TGTGCCAGCAGCCACAGGGAGACCGGAAACACCATATATTTT. The entire variable domain, with the rest obtained from reference TRBV11-2 and TRBJ1-3, is as follows: EAGVAQSPRYKIIEKRQSVAFWCNPISGHATLYWYQQILGQGPKLLIQFQNNGVVDDSQLPKDRFSAERLKGVDSTLKIQPAKLEDSAVYLCASSHRETGNTIYFGEGSWLTVV.

This clone was detected once. The chain recombines TRBV9 with TRBJ1-2; D call uncertain. The CDR3 totals 14 residues. Between the trimmed V and J ends, which lost 3 bases and 8 bases, there was a span of 17 bases. Germline assignment: CDR1 SGDLS and CDR2 YYNGEE. CDR3 coding DNA: TGTGCCAGCAGCGCCCGATCCGGGGAGGGAGGCTACACCTTC. It codes for CASSARSGEGGYTF.

V and J are TRBV28 and TRBJ1-5; 7 bases match TRBD1. This CDR3 is 14 amino acids long. V was clipped by 10 bases and J by 2 bases; unmatched bases: 8. Germline assignment: CDR1 MDHEN and CDR2 SYDVKM. Written as DNA, the CDR3 is TGTGCCACCACGACAGGGTGGGGCAATCAGCCCCAGCATTTT. Its protein is CATTTGWGNQPQHF.

In nucleotides, the CDR3 is TGTGCCAGCAGCTTAACGGGCACAGATACGCAGTATTTT. It specifies CASSLTGTDTQYF. The chain has TRBV7-9 and TRBJ2-3; D is unclear. Between the trimmed V and J ends, which lost 2 bases and 1 base, there was a span of 4 bases. The CDR3 extends over 13 amino acids. CDR1 is SEHNR and CDR2 is FQNEAQ in the germline V gene (reference sequence).

Here the CDR3 DNA reads TGCGCCAGCAGACTTGACAGCGGCAATCAGCCCCAGCATTTT. Its protein product is CASRLDSGNQPQHF. The chain has TRBV5-1 and TRBJ1-5, with D perhaps TRBD1 (5 bases). Germline assignment: CDR1 SGHRS and CDR2 YFSETQ. Trimming shortened V by 5 bases and J by 2 bases, and 11 bases separated the two germline ends. The CDR3 has 14 amino acids.

CDR3 bases: TGTGCCAGCAGCTTCACCGGGACAGCGAGGGGCTACACCTTC. Translated: CASSFTGTARGYTF. The chain is built from TRBV7-9 and TRBJ1-2, with 7 bases matching TRBD1. J lost 8 bases, V lost 3 bases, and 9 bases had no gene match. CDR1 SEHNR and CDR2 FQNEAQ come from the germline V gene (reference sequence). The CDR3 is 14 amino acids.

The chain is built from TRBV28 and TRBJ2-2, with 8 bases identical to TRBD1. V gave up 2 bases and J gave up 0 bases; unmatched junction bases: 5. Per the germline V gene, CDR1 is MDHEN and CDR2 is SYDVKM. This CDR3 spans 17 amino acids. CDR3 residues: CASSLGQGATNTGELFF. The CDR3 bases are TGTGCCAGCAGTTTAGGGCAGGGGGCTACGAACACCGGGGAGCTGTTTTTT.

The V and J genes are TRBV15 and TRBJ2-5; a possible D gene is TRBD1 (6 bases). The CDR3 loop spans 15 amino acids. Germline CDR1 reads LNHNV; CDR2 reads YYDKDF (reference sequence). Deletions cut 0 bases from V and 4 bases from J, with 12 bases between. The CDR3 coding sequence is TGTGCCACCAGCAGAGAGTGGGTAGGGGGAGAGACCCAGTACTTC. Translating it yields CATSREWVGGETQYF.

CDR3 DNA sequence: TGTGCCAGCAGCCTCAGACCGGACAGCTACGAGCAGTACTTC. The encoded protein is CASSLRPDSYEQYF. The chain is built from TRBV5-6 and TRBJ2-7; possibly TRBD1 for D (6 bases). This CDR3 region has 14 residues. Germline CDR1 and CDR2: SGHDT and YYEEEE. The germline V and J ends were trimmed by 4 bases and 3 bases, with 14 bases remaining between them.

This clone was seen a handful of times. The V and J genes are TRBV19 and TRBJ1-6, with a possible D match to TRBD1 (5 bases). This CDR3 is 13 amino acids long. Trimming left V 3 bases short and J 10 bases short, with 10 bases between. Germline values: CDR1 LNHDA, CDR2 SQIVND (reference sequence). This chain's CDR3 is CASSIQGGSPLHF. The CDR3 nucleotides are TGTGCCAGTAGTATCCAGGGAGGGTCACCCCTCCACTTT.

The chain carries TRBV6-1 and TRBJ2-3, with TRBD2 as a possible D gene (6 bases). The CDR3 spans 15 residues. Germline lookup yields CDR1 MNHNS and CDR2 SASEGT. The germline V and J ends were trimmed by 5 bases and 3 bases, with 15 bases remaining between them. CDR3 residues: CASSPRGTLTDTQYF. As DNA, the CDR3 is TGTGCCAGCAGTCCCCGGGGGACTCTGACAGATACGCAGTATTTT.

The chain combines TRBV18 with TRBJ1-1; the D gene is possibly TRBD1 (6 bases). This CDR3 is 13 amino acids long. Germline V gives CDR1 KGHSH, CDR2 LQKENI. Trimming took off 2 bases at V and 7 bases at J, with 11 bases between the two ends. The CDR3 nucleotides read TGTGCCAGCTCACCATTTGCAGGGGATGAAGCTTTCTTT. It codes for CASSPFAGDEAFF.

The chain joins TRBV5-1 to TRBJ2-3, with D perhaps TRBD1 (5 bases). CDR3 length equals 18 residues. V lost 1 base, J lost 4 bases, and 22 bases lay in between. Looked up from germline, CDR1 is SGHRS and CDR2 is YFSETQ. The CDR3 loop reads CASSLRGVVAEKADTQYF. The CDR3 nucleotides are TGCGCCAGCAGCTTGAGGGGTGTGGTGGCGGAAAAAGCAGATACGCAGTATTTT.

This clone was observed a few times. The gene calls are TRBV10-3 and TRBJ2-1; D call uncertain. Germline assignment: CDR1 ENHRY and CDR2 SYGVKD. The CDR3 is 11 residues long. The germline V and J ends were trimmed by 9 bases and 6 bases, with 9 bases remaining between them. The CDR3 nucleotides read TGTGCCATTCAAACAGCCAATGAGCAGTTCTTC. Protein: CAIQTANEQFF.

The rearrangement joins TRBV21-1 to TRBJ2-5; TRBD2, the table's D call, lacks a check against the DNA. TRBV21-1 is a pseudogene. This CDR3 region has 16 residues. The CDR3 nucleotides are TGTGCCAGCAGCAACCACGGGACTAGCGGTTTGGAGACCCAGTACTTC. It translates to CASSNHGTSGLETQYF.

The rearrangement links TRBV2 to TRBJ2-3; 11 nucleotides match TRBD2. The CDR3 is 15 amino acids. Germline CDR1 is SNHLY and CDR2 is FYNNEI. After removal of 7 bases from V and 0 bases from J, the junction contained 3 bases not matched to a gene. The CDR3 sequence is CASKTSGASTDTQYF. The CDR3 DNA reads TGTGCCAGCAAGACTAGCGGGGCGAGCACAGATACGCAGTATTTT.

The rearrangement links TRBV5-4 to TRBJ2-1; 11 nucleotides line up with TRBD1. CDR1 is SGHNT and CDR2 is YYREEE in the germline V gene (reference sequence). CDR3 size: 15 residues. After removal of 3 bases from V and 4 bases from J, the junction contained 3 bases not matched to a gene. CDR3 in amino acids: CASSSGTGGYNEQFF. The DNA for the CDR3 is TGTGCCAGCAGCTCAGGGACAGGGGGGTACAATGAGCAGTTCTTC.

This clone has only one observation. V is TRBV6-1 and J is TRBJ2-5; weak D call: TRBD1 (6 bases). Germline CDR1 reads MNHNS; CDR2 reads SASEGT. CDR3 length: 14 residues. With 0 bases removed from V and 9 bases from J, the gap between germline ends came to 14 bases. Here the CDR3 reads CASSEAGGSGAQYF. The CDR3 DNA sequence: TGTGCCAGCAGTGAAGCTGGGGGCTCTGGGGCCCAGTACTTC.

This clone has a single count. The rearrangement uses TRBV15 and TRBJ1-5; 7 positions match TRBD1. The CDR3 has 17 amino acids. The J segment lost 0 bases and the V segment lost 1 base, leaving 6 bases of the junction unmatched. Germline loops: CDR1 LNHNV, CDR2 YYDKDF (reference sequence). This CDR3 is CATSRGRQGSSNQPQHF. The DNA of the CDR3 is TGTGCCACCAGCAGAGGGAGACAGGGATCTAGCAATCAGCCCCAGCATTTT.

In DNA, the CDR3 is TGTGCCAGCAGCGATACAGGGTCTGGGGCCAACGTCCTGACTTTC. Protein: CASSDTGSGANVLTF. The chain uses TRBV7-9 and TRBJ2-6, with D tentatively TRBD1 (6 bases). Trimming pared 5 bases from V and 1 base from J, leaving 9 bases between. The CDR3 has 15 residues. CDR1 is SEHNR, CDR2 FQNEAQ, per germline (reference sequence). The full variable domain, rest sourced from reference TRBV7-9 and TRBJ2-6, is DTGVSQNPRHKITKRGQNVTFRCDPISEHNRLYWYRQTLGQGPEFLTYFQNEAQLEKSRLLSDRFSAERPKGSFSTLEIQRTEQGDSAMYLCASSDTGSGANVLTFGAGSRLTVL.

J is TRBJ2-5 and V is TRBV11-2; 10 nucleotides agree with TRBD2. Germline trimming cut 4 bases from V and 3 bases from J; bases unmatched to any gene: 2. Germline assignment: CDR1 SGHAT and CDR2 FQNNGV. CDR3 length equals 14 residues. CDR3 loop: CASSWTSGEETQYF. The CDR3 bases are TGTGCCAGCAGCTGGACTAGCGGAGAAGAGACCCAGTACTTC.

This clone was counted a few times. J is TRBJ1-6 and V is TRBV2, with D possibly being TRBD1 (6 bases). Germline values: CDR1 SNHLY, CDR2 FYNNEI. This CDR3 region has 14 residues. The V end was cut by 3 bases, the J end by 9 bases, with 12 bases between. The CDR3 loop reads CASSDPDRISPLHF. The CDR3 DNA sequence: TGTGCCAGCAGTGACCCCGACAGGATTTCACCCCTCCACTTT.